In this sample, the clone carrying this T cell receptor (beta chain) turned up many times. The data derive from a study of regulatory T cells in long-lasting Graves disease. Investigators prepared the TCR beta libraries by applying iRepertoire HTBI primers and Arm-PCR of CDR3 regions. A single record per CDR3 protein comes from TCRdb applying MiXCR to the multiplex PCR reads. The table includes approximately 290,000 distinct CDR3 sequences, 20% to 25% detected once. Regarding time point: persistent/refractory GD, antithyroid drugs over 5 years with positive TRAb. PBMCs provided the RNA from which the TCR library was made. V shed 3 bases, J shed 5 bases, and the junction held 6 bases outside the gene matches. CDR1 and CDR2 (germline): MNHNS, SASEGT. This CDR3 is 14 amino acids long.

The chain is built from TRBV6-1 and TRBJ2-5; 7 nucleotides agree with TRBD2. The sample in question was peripheral blood mononuclear cells (PBMCs), obtained when the disease was refractory, from a patient treated with antithyroid drugs. This clonotype was sampled from a female donor with Graves disease. CDR3 in amino acids: CASSDRLGGETQYF. The CDR3 DNA reads as TGTGCCAGCAGTGATCGATTGGGGGGGGAGACCCAGTACTTC.